Detailed here is one T cell receptor (beta chain). Its antigen is currently unknown. Sequencing was performed with immunoSEQ multiplex PCR; in TCRdb, only in-frame clones are kept and a portion is missing. The table has over 50,000 clones, 80% to 90% seen once. CDR3 length: 19 residues. After removal of 3 bases from V and 0 bases from J, the junction contained 10 bases not matched to a gene. Germline values: CDR1 MNHEY, CDR2 SMNVEV (reference sequence). This record belongs to a study of OX40 agonist ivuxolimab in advanced cancers. The wider study: At 0.01 to 10 mg/kg, ivuxolimab was administered intravenously to patients every 2 weeks.

Patients with autoimmune history or systemic immunosuppression were excluded. Study-level findings and limits: Low normalized T-cell clonal expansion was additionally recorded for some nonresponders.

The clonotype originates from an adult with an advanced solid tumor such as melanoma, head and neck, liver or kidney cancer. The J gene is TRBJ1-4, the V gene TRBV27; 10 bases line up with TRBD1. Sequenced here: CD4+ or CD8+ T cells sorted from blood, sampled in a trial of the OX40 agonist ivuxolimab. The CDR3 DNA is TGTGCCAGCAGTTTTCGGGGGACAGGGGCCCTCTCAACTAATGAAAAACTGTTTTTT. As protein: CASSFRGTGALSTNEKLFF.